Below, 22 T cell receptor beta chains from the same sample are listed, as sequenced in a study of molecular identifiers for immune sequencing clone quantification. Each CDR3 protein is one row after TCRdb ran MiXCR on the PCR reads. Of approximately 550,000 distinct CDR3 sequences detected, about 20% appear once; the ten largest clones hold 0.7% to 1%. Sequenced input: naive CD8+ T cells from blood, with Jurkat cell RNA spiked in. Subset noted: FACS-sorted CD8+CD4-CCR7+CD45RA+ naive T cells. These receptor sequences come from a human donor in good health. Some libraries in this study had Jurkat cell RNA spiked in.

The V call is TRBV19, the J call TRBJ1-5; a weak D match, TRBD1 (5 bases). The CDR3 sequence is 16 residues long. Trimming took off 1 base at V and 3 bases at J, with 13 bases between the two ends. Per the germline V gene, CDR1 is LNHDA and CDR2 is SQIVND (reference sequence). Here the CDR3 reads CASSIADTLFNQPQHF. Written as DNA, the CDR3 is TGTGCCAGTAGTATAGCGGACACTTTATTCAATCAGCCCCAGCATTTT.

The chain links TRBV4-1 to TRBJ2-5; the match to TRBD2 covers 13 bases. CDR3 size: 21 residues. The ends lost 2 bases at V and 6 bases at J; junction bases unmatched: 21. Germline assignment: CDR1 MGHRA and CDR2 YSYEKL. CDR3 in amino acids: CASSQSRSDGLAGVVRKTQYF. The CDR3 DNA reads TGCGCCAGCAGCCAAAGTCGCTCAGATGGACTAGCGGGAGTGGTTAGGAAGACCCAGTACTTC.

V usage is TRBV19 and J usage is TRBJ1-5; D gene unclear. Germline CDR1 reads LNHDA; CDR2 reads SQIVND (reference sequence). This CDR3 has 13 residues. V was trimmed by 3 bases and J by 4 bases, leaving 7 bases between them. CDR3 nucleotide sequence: TGTGCCAGTAGTATGCCCCCTAATCAGCCCCAGCATTTT. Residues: CASSMPPNQPQHF.

The CDR3 loop reads CASSPWSGSFEQYF. CDR3 sequence (DNA): TGTGCCAGCAGTCCCTGGAGTGGGTCATTCGAGCAGTACTTC. The rearrangement joins TRBV27 to TRBJ2-7, with unresolved D. This CDR3 is built from 14 residues. The V and J ends lost 5 bases and 6 bases respectively, with 17 bases between them. Germline assignment: CDR1 MNHEY and CDR2 SMNVEV (reference sequence).

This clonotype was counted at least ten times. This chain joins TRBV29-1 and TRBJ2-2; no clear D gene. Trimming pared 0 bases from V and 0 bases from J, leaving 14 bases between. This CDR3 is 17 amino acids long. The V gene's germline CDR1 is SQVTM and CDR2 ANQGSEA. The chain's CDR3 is CSVEDRRIVANTGELFF. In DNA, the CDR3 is TGCAGCGTTGAAGATCGGCGGATTGTCGCGAACACCGGGGAGCTGTTTTTT.

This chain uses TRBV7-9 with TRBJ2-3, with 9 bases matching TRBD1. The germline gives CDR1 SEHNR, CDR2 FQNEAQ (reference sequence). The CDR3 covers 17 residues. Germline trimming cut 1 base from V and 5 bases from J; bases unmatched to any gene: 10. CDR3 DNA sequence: TGTGCCAGCAGCTTAGTCGAGACAGGGGGTGGCCGAGATACGCAGTATTTT. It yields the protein CASSLVETGGGRDTQYF.

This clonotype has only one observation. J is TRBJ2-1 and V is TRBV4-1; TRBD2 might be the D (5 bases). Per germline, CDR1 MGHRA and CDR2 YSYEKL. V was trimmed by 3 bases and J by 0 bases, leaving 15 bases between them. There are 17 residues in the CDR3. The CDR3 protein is CASSQASRTSSYNEQFF. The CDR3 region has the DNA TGCGCCAGCAGCCAGGCTAGCAGAACAAGCTCCTACAATGAGCAGTTCTTC.

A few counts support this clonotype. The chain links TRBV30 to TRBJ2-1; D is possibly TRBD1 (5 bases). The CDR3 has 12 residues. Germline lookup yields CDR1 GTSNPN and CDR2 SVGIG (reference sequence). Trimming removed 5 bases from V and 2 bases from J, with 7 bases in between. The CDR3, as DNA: TGTGCCTGGGGGGCCCCCTACAATGAGCAGTTCTTC. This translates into CAWGAPYNEQFF.

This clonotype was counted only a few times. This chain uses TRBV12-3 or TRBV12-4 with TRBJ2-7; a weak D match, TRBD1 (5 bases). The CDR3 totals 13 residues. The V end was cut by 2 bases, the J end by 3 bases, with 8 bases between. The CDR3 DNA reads TGTGCCAGCAGTTTAAACAGGTTCTACGAGCAGTACTTC. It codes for CASSLNRFYEQYF.

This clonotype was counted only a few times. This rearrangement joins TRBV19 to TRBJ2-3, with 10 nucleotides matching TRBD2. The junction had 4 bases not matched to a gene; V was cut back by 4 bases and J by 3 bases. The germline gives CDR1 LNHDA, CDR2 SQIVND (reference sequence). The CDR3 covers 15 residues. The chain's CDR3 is CASSTIAGGTDTQYF. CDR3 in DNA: TGTGCCAGTAGTACCATAGCGGGGGGAACAGATACGCAGTATTTT. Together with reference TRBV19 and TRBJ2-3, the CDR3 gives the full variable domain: DGGITQSPKYLFRKEGQNVTLSCEQNLNHDAMYWYRQDPGQGLRLIYYSQIVNDFQKGDIAEGYSVSREKKESFPLTVTSAQKNPTAFYLCASSTIAGGTDTQYFGPGTRLTVL.

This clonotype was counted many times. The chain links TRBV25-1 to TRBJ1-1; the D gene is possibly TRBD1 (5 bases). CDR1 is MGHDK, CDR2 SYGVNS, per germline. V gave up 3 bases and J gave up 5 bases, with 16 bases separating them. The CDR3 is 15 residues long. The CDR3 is CASSEILGRRTEAFF. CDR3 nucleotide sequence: TGTGCCAGCAGTGAGATCCTGGGACGACGGACTGAAGCTTTCTTT. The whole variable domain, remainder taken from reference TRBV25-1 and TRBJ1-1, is EADIYQTPRYLVIGTGKKITLECSQTMGHDKMYWYQQDPGMELHLIHYSYGVNSTEKGDLSSESTVSRIRTEHFPLTLESARPSHTSQYLCASSEILGRRTEAFFGQGTRLTVV.

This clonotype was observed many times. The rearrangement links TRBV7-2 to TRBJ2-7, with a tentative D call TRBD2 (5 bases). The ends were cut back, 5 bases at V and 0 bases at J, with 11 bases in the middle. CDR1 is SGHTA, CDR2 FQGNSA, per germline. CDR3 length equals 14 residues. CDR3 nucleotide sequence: TGTGCCAGCAGCGAGCCCGGGGACTCCTACGAGCAGTACTTC. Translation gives CASSEPGDSYEQYF.

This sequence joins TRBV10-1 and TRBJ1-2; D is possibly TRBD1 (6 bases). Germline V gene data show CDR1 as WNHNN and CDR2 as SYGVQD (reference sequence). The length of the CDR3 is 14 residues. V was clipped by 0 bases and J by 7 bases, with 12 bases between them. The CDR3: CASSESLTGPGYTF. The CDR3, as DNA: TGCGCCAGCAGTGAGTCTTTGACAGGCCCTGGCTACACCTTC.

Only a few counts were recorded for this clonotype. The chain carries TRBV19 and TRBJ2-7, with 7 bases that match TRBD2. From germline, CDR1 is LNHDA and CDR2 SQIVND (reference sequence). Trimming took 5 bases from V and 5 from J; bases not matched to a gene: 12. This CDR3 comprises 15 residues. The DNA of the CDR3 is TGTGCCAGTAGTCCACGGCCGGCGGGGGTCCACGAGCAGTACTTC. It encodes CASSPRPAGVHEQYF.

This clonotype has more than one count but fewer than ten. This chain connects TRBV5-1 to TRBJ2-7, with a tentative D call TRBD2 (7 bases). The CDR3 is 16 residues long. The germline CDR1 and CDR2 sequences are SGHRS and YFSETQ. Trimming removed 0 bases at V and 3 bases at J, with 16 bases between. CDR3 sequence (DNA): TGCGCCAGCAGCTTGGCCGGGGCGGGGGCGATCTACGAGCAGTACTTC. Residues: CASSLAGAGAIYEQYF.

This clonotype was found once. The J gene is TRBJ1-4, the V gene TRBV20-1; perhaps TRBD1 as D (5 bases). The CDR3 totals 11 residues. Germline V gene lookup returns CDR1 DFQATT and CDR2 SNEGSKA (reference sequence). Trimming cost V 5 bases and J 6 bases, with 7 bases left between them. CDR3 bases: TGCAGTGCTGGGGCATATGAAAAACTGTTTTTT. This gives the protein CSAGAYEKLFF.

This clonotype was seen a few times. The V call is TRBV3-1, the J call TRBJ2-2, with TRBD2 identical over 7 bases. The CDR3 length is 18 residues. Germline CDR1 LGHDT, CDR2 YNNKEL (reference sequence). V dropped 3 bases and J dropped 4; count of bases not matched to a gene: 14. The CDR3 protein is CASSQTAFGEGVTGELFF. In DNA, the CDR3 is TGTGCCAGCAGCCAGACTGCTTTCGGGGAGGGTGTCACCGGGGAGCTGTTTTTT. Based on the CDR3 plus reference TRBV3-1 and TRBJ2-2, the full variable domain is DTAVSQTPKYLVTQMGNDKSIKCEQNLGHDTMYWYKQDSKKFLKIMFSYNNKELIINETVPNRFSPKSPDKAHLNLHINSLELGDSAVYFCASSQTAFGEGVTGELFFGEGSRLTVL.

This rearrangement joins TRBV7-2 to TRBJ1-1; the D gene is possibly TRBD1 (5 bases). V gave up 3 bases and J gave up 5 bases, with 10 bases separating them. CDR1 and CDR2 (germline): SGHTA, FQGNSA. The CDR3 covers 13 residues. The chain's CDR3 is CASSFGGRTEAFF. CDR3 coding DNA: TGTGCCAGCAGCTTCGGGGGTCGGACTGAAGCTTTCTTT. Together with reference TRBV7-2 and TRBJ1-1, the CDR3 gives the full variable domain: GAGVSQSPSNKVTEKGKDVELRCDPISGHTALYWYRQSLGQGLEFLIYFQGNSAPDKSGLPSDRFSAERTGGSVSTLTIQRTQQEDSAVYLCASSFGGRTEAFFGQGTRLTVV.

The DNA for the CDR3 is TGTGCCAGCAGTTACGGGACTAGCGGGAATCCAGATACGCAGTATTTT. Translated: CASSYGTSGNPDTQYF. The chain carries TRBV6-5 and TRBJ2-3, with TRBD2 matching 13 bases. V was clipped by 2 bases and J by 4 bases; unmatched bases: 3. Germline CDR1 MNHEY, CDR2 SVGAGI. The CDR3 is 16 residues long.

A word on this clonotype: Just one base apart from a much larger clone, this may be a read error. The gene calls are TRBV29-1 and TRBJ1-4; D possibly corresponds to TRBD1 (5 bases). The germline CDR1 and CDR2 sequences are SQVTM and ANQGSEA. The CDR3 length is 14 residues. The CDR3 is CSVGSGGTNEKLSF. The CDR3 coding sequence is TGCAGCGTTGGCTCCGGGGGGACTAATGAAAAACTGTCTTTT.

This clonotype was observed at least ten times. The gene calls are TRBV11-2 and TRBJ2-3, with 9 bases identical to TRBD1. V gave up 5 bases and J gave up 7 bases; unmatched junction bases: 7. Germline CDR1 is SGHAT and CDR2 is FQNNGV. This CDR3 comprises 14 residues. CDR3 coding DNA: TGTGCCAGCAGCACTGGGACAGGGCTATATACGCAGTATTTT. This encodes CASSTGTGLYTQYF. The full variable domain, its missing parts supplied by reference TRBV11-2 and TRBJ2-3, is EAGVAQSPRYKIIEKRQSVAFWCNPISGHATLYWYQQILGQGPKLLIQFQNNGVVDDSQLPKDRFSAERLKGVDSTLKIQPAKLEDSAVYLCASSTGTGLYTQYFGPGTRLTVL.

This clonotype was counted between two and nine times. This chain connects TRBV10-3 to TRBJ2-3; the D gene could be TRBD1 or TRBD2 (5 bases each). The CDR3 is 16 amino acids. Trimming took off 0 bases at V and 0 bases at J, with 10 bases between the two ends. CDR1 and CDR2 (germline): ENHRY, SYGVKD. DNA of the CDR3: TGTGCCATCAGTGAGTCTGAGGGGACGAGCACAGATACGCAGTATTTT. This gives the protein CAISESEGTSTDTQYF.